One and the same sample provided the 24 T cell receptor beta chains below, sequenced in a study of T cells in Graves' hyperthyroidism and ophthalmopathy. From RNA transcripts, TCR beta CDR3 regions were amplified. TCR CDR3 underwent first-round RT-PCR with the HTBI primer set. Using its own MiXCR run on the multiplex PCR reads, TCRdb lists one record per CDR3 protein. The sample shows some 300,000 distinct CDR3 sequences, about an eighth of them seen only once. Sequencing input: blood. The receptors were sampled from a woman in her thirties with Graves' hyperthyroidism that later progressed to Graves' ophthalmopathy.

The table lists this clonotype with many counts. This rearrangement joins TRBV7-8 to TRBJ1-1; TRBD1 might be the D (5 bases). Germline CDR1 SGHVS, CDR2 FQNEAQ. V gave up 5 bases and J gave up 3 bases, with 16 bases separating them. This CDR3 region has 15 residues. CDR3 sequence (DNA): TGTGCCAGCAGCGGGGACCACGCGGGGGACACTGAAGCTTTCTTT. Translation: CASSGDHAGDTEAFF.

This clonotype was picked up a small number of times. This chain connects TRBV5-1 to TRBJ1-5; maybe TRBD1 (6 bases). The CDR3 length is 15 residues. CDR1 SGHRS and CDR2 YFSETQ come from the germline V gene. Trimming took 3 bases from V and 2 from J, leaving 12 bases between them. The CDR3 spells CASSYSGAGNQPQHF. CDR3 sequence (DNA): TGCGCCAGCAGCTATTCAGGGGCTGGCAATCAGCCCCAGCATTTT.

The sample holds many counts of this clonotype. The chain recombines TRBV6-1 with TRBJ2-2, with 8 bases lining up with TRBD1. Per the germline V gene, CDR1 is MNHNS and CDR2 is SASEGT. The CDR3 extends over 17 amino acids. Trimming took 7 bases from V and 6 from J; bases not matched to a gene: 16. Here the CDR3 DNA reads TGTGCCAGCATAAGTCTGGACAGGGCGACTTTTTCCGGGGAGCTGTTTTTT. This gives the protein CASISLDRATFSGELFF.

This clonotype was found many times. The CDR3 region is CASSQDSSGSAGEQFF. In nucleotides, the CDR3 is TGTGCCAGCAGCCAGGACTCGAGCGGGAGTGCCGGTGAGCAGTTCTTC. This rearrangement joins TRBV11-3 to TRBJ2-1, with TRBD2 matching 8 bases. The CDR3 has 16 residues. V gave up 5 bases and J gave up 9 bases; unmatched junction bases: 15. Germline V gene lookup returns CDR1 SGHNT and CDR2 YENEEA.

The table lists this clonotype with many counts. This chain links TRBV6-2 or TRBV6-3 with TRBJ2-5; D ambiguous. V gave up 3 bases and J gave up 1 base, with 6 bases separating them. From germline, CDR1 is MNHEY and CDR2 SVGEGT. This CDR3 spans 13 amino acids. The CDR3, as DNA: TGTGCCAGCAGTTATGACATCCAAGAGACCCAGTACTTC. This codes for CASSYDIQETQYF.

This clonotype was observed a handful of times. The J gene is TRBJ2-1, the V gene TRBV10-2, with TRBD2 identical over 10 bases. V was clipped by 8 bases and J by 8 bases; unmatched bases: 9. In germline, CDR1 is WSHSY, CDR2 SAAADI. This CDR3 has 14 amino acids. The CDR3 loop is CASHPSGSLDEQFF. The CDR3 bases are TGCGCCAGCCACCCTAGCGGGAGTCTAGATGAGCAGTTCTTC.

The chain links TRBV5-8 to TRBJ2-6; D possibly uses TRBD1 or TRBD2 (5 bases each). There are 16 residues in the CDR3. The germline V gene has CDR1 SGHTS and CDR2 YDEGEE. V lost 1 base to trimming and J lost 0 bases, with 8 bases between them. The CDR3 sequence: CASSLRGFSGANVLTF. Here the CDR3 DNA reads TGTGCCAGCAGCTTGCGGGGCTTCTCTGGGGCCAACGTCCTGACTTTC.

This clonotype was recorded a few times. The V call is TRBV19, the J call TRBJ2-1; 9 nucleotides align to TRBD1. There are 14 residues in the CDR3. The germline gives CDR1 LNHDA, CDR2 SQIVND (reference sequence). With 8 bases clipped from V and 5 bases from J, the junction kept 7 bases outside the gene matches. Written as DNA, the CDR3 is TGTGCCAGTGCCCGGGACAGGGTAAACAATGAGCAGTTCTTC. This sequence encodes CASARDRVNNEQFF.

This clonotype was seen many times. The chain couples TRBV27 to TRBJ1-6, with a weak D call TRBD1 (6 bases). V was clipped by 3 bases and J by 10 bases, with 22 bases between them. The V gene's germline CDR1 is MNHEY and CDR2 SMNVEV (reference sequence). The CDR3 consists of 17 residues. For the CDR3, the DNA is TGTGCCAGCAGTTTGGATCCCCCAACAGGGTTGGAATCACCCCTCCACTTT. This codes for CASSLDPPTGLESPLHF.

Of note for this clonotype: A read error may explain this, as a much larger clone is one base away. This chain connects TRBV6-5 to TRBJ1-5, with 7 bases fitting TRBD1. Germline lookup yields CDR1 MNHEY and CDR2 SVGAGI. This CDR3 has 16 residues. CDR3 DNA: TGTGCCAGCATTACCGACAGGGCGAATAGCAATCAGCCCGAGCATTTT. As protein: CASITDRANSNQPEHF.

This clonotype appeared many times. In DNA, the CDR3 is TGTGCCAGCAGCTTGTCCCGACTAGGTTTTAACAATGAGCAGTTCTTC. Encoded protein: CASSLSRLGFNNEQFF. J is TRBJ2-1 and V is TRBV11-2; D perhaps matches TRBD2 (6 bases). This CDR3 has 16 residues. Germline CDR1 SGHAT, CDR2 FQNNGV. V was trimmed by 3 bases and J by 5 bases, leaving 17 bases between them.

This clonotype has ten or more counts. The CDR3 sequence is CASSLDTVNYGYTF. In DNA form, the CDR3 reads TGCGCCAGCAGCCTGGACACTGTCAACTATGGCTACACCTTC. J is TRBJ1-2 and V is TRBV4-3; maybe TRBD1 (5 bases). V was pared by 4 bases and J by 2 bases, with 11 bases between. The CDR3 contains 14 residues. Germline V lookup: CDR1 LGHNA, CDR2 YSLEER.

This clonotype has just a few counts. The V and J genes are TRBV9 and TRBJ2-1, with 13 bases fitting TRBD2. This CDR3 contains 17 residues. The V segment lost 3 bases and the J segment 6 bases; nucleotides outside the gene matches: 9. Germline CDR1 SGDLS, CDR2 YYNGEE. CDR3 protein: CASSGTSGSSLGNEQFF. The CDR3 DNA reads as TGTGCCAGCAGCGGGACTAGCGGGAGCTCCCTTGGCAATGAGCAGTTCTTC.

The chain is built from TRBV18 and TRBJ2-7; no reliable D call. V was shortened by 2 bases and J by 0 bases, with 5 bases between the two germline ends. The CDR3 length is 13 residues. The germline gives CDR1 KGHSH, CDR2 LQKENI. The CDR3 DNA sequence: TGTGCCAGCTCACCATCCAACTCCTACGAGCAGTACTTC. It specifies CASSPSNSYEQYF.

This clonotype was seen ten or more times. CDR3 sequence reads: CSVEVGAGADTQYF. DNA of the CDR3: TGCAGCGTTGAAGTCGGGGCAGGGGCAGATACGCAGTATTTT. This chain uses TRBV29-1 with TRBJ2-3; D possibly corresponds to TRBD1 (6 bases). Germline V gene sequence: CDR1 SQVTM, CDR2 ANQGSEA. The CDR3 has 14 amino acids. Trimming left V 1 base short and J 4 bases short, with 12 bases between.

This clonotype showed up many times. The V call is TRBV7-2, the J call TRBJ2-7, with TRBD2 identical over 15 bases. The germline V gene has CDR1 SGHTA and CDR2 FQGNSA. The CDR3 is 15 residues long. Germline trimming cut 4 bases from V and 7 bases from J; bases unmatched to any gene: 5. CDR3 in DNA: TGTGCCAGCAGCTCTCGGACTAGCGGGAGGGGTGAGCAGTACTTC. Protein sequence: CASSSRTSGRGEQYF.

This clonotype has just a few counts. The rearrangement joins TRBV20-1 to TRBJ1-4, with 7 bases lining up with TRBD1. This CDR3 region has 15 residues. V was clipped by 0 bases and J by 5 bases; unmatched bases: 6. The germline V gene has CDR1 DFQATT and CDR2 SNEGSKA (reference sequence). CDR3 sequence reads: CSARDWARGNEKLFF. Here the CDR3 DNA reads TGCAGTGCTAGAGATTGGGCCAGGGGGAATGAAAAACTGTTTTTT.

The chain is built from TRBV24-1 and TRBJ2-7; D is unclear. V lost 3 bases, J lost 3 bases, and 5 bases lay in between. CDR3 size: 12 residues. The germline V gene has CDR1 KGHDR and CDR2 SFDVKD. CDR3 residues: CATSDGSYEQYF. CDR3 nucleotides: TGTGCCACCAGTGATGGAAGCTACGAGCAGTACTTC.

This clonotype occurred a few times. The CDR3 spells CATRPRESYNEQFF. The CDR3 coding sequence is TGTGCCACCAGACCCAGGGAATCCTACAATGAGCAGTTCTTC. The chain joins TRBV6-1 to TRBJ2-1; perhaps TRBD1 as D (5 bases). Trimming pared 10 bases from V and 1 base from J, leaving 14 bases between. The CDR3 loop spans 14 amino acids. From germline, CDR1 is MNHNS and CDR2 SASEGT.

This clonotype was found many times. In DNA, the CDR3 is TGTGCCTGGAGTGTACTGCGGGGCTCCTACGAGCAGTACTTC. The encoded protein is CAWSVLRGSYEQYF. This rearrangement joins TRBV30 to TRBJ2-7; tentatively, D is TRBD2 (6 bases). Trimming left V 0 bases short and J 0 bases short, with 9 bases between. Germline loops: CDR1 GTSNPN, CDR2 SVGIG (reference sequence). There are 14 residues in the CDR3.

CDR3: CASSDLGQQNYGYTF. Here the CDR3 DNA reads TGTGCCAGCAGTGATTTGGGACAGCAGAACTATGGCTACACCTTC. The chain combines TRBV25-1 with TRBJ1-2, with 7 bases matching TRBD1. This CDR3 contains 15 residues. CDR1 and CDR2 (germline): MGHDK, SYGVNS. Trimming removed 3 bases from V and 2 bases from J; junction bases left unmatched: 6.

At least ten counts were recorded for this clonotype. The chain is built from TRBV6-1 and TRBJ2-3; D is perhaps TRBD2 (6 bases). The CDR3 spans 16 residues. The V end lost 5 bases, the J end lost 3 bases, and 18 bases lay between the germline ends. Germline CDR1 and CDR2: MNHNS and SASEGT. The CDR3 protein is CASSLNSGLATDTQYF. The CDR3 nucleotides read TGTGCCAGCAGTCTTAACTCGGGACTGGCGACAGATACGCAGTATTTT.

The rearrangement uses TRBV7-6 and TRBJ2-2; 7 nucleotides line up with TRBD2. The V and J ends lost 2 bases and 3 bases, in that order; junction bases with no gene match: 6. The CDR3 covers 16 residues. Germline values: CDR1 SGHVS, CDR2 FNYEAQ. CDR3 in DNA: TGTGCCAGCAGCTTACTTGGGCTAGCGGACACCGGGGAGCTGTTTTTT. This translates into CASSLLGLADTGELFF.

CDR3 sequence (DNA): TGTGCCAGCAGCGTAGAGCCTCCTTCTAATGAGCAGTTCTTC. Residues: CASSVEPPSNEQFF. The V gene is TRBV9, the J gene TRBJ2-1; D is undetermined. The germline V gene has CDR1 SGDLS and CDR2 YYNGEE. The V end lost 0 bases, the J end lost 7 bases, and 11 bases lay between the germline ends. The CDR3 is 14 amino acids.